This T cell receptor (beta chain) was captured by sequencing in a study of identical twins. With regard to this clonotype: Its antigen is currently unknown.

General study findings and limits: The models systematically underestimated how much out-of-frame TCR alpha was shared in monozygotic twins.

TCRdb re-derived calls from the 5' RACE reads in MiXCR, one entry per CDR3 protein. The sample records approximately 190,000 distinct CDR3 sequences, about 16% being singletons. Another study also made use of these data, one on T cells expressing NK-cell markers.

This receptor was taken from a young woman in good health. Sequencing was performed on CD8+ T cells sorted from blood.

The CDR3 DNA reads TGTGCCAGCAGCCCCTTTGGGGGGAACACTGAAGCTTTCTTT. Its protein product is CASSPFGGNTEAFF. V gene TRBV7-2 combines with J gene TRBJ1-1; D is possibly TRBD1 (5 bases). V dropped 5 bases and J dropped 1 base, with 11 bases sitting between them. CDR1 and CDR2 from the germline V gene are SGHTA and FQGNSA. CDR3 length: 14 residues.